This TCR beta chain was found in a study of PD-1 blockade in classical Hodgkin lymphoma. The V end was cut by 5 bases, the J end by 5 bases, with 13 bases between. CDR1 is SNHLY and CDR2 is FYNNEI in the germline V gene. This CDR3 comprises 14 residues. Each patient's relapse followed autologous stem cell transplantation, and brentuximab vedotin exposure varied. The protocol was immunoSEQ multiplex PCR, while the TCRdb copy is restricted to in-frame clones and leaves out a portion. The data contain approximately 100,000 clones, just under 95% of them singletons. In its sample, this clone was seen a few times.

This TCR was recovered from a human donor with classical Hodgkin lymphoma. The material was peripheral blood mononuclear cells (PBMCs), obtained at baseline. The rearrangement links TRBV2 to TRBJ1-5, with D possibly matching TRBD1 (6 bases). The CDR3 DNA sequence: TGTGCCAGCAGTTGGGGGGAGGGGGATCAGCCCCAGCATTTT. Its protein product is CASSWGEGDQPQHF.